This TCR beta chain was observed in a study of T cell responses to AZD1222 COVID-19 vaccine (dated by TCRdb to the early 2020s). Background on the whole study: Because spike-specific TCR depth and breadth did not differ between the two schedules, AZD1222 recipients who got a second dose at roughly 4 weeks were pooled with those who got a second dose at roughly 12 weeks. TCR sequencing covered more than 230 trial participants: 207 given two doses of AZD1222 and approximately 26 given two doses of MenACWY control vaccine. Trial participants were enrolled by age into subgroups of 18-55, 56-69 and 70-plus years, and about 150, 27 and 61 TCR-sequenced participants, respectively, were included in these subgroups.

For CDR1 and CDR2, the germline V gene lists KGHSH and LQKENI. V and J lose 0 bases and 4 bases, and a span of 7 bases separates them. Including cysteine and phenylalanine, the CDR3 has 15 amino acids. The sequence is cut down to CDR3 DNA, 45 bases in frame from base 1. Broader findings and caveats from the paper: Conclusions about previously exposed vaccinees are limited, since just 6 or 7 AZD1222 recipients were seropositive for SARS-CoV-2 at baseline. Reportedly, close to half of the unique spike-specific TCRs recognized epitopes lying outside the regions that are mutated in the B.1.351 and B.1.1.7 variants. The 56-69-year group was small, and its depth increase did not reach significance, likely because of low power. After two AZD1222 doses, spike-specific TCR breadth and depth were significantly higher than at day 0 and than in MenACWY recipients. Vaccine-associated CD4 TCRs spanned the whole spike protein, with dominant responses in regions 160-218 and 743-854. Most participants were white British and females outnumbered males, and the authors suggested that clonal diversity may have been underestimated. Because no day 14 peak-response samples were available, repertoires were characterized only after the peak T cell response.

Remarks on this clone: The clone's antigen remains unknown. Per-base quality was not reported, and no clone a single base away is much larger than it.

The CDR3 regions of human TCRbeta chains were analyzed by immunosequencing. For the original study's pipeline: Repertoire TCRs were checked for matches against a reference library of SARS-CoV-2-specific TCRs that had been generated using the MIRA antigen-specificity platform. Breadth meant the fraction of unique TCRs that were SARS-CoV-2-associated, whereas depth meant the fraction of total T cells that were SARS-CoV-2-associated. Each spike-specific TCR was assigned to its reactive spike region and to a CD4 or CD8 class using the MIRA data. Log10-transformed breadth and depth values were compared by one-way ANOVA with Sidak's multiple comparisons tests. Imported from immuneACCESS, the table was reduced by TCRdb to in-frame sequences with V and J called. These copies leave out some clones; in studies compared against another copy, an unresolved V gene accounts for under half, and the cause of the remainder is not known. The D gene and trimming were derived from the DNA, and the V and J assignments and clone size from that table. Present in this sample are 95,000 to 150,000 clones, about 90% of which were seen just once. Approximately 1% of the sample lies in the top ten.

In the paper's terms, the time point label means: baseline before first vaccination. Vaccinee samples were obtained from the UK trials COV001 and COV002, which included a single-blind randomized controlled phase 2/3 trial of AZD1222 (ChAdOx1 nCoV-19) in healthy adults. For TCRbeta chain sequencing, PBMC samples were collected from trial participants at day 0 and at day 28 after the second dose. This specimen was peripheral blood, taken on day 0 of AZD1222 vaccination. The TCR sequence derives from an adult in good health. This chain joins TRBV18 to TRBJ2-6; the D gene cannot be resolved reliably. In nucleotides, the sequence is TGTGCCAGCTCACCACCTGGAGCCGGGGCCAACGTCCTGACTTTC. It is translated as CASSPPGAGANVLTF. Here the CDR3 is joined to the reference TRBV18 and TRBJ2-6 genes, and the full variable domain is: NAGVMQNPRHLVRRRGQEARLRCSPMKGHSHVYWYRQLPEEGLKFMVYLQKENIIDESGMPKERFSAEFPKEGPSILRIQQVVRGDSAAYFCASSPPGAGANVLTFGAGSRLTVL.